This T cell receptor beta chain was observed in a study of blood T cell repertoires in COVID-19. V dropped 5 bases and J dropped 3; count of bases not matched to a gene: 3. The CDR3 has 13 residues. CDR1 and CDR2 (germline): SNHLY, FYNNEI. Using immunoSEQ multiplex PCR, the repertoire was profiled, and TCRdb retains in-frame clones only, with some absent. The sample lists 100,000 to 110,000 clones; roughly 87% were seen once. The chain is built from TRBV2 and TRBJ1-2; 7 bases align to TRBD1. Specimen: peripheral blood. This clonotype originated in a man aged 30 to 45 in a cohort sampled during active COVID-19. CDR3 residues: CASSSGTDYGYTF. CDR3 nucleotides: TGTGCCAGCAGTTCCGGGACAGACTATGGCTACACCTTC. Full variable domain (missing parts from reference TRBV2 and TRBJ1-2): EPEVTQTPSHQVTQMGQEVILRCVPISNHLYFYWYRQILGQKVEFLVSFYNNEISEKSEIFDDQFSVERPDGSNFTLKIRSTKLEDSAMYFCASSSGTDYGYTFGSGTRLTVV.